These 20 T cell receptor beta chains share one sample of origin, sequenced in a study of T cells in Graves' hyperthyroidism and ophthalmopathy. TCR beta CDR3 regions were amplified from RNA transcripts. The HTBI primer set served for first-round RT-PCR of the TCR CDR3. Via MiXCR, TCRdb re-called the multiplex PCR reads, giving one row per CDR3 protein. The sample shows about 560,000 distinct CDR3 sequences, 13% to 15% of them seen only once. The source material was blood. Receptor source: a woman aged 35 to 49 with Graves' hyperthyroidism.

Many counts were recorded for this clonotype. The chain links TRBV7-2 to TRBJ1-2; no firm D call. Looked up from germline, CDR1 is SGHTA and CDR2 is FQGNSA. The CDR3 length is 12 residues. Trimming took 4 bases from V and 4 from J, leaving 7 bases between them. The CDR3 sequence: CASSSPSYGYTF. The DNA for the CDR3 is TGTGCCAGCAGCTCGCCCTCCTATGGCTACACCTTC.

This clonotype was seen only a few times. The J gene is TRBJ2-3, the V gene TRBV20-1; unclear D gene. This CDR3 has 13 amino acids. Trimming removed 6 bases at V and 4 bases at J, with 14 bases between. CDR1 and CDR2 (germline): DFQATT, SNEGSKA (reference sequence). The CDR3 nucleotides read TGCAGTGCCCAAACCTTCGCTGCAGATACGCAGTATTTT. Protein product: CSAQTFAADTQYF.

This clonotype has at least ten counts. This chain links TRBV7-2 with TRBJ2-1; D is perhaps TRBD2 (6 bases). The CDR3 extends over 16 amino acids. V dropped 1 base and J dropped 2 bases, with 12 bases sitting between them. The germline V gene encodes CDR1 SGHTA and CDR2 FQGNSA. As DNA, the CDR3 is TGTGCCAGCAGCTTAGACGGGACTGGACCCTACAATGAGCAGTTCTTC. Residues: CASSLDGTGPYNEQFF.

The chain uses TRBV20-1 and TRBJ1-6; D remains ambiguous. Germline V lookup: CDR1 DFQATT, CDR2 SNEGSKA (reference sequence). This CDR3 is 13 amino acids long. With 6 bases removed from V and 8 bases from J, the gap between germline ends came to 14 bases. CDR3 nucleotide sequence: TGCAGTGCCGGCCCTTGGGTGGATTCACCCCTCCACTTT. Its translation: CSAGPWVDSPLHF.

This clonotype has ten or more counts. The chain has TRBV2 and TRBJ2-7, with D tentatively TRBD1 (6 bases). Trimming pared 3 bases from V and 7 bases from J, leaving 13 bases between. CDR1 and CDR2 (germline): SNHLY, FYNNEI. CDR3 length: 13 residues. The CDR3 region has the DNA TGTGCCAGCAGTGACCCAGGGGAGCGGGAGCAGTACTTC. It specifies CASSDPGEREQYF.

V usage is TRBV29-1 and J usage is TRBJ2-5; D is possibly TRBD2 (6 bases). The CDR3 is 12 residues long. Trimming shortened V by 7 bases and J by 5 bases, and 14 bases separated the two germline ends. CDR1 is SQVTM and CDR2 is ANQGSEA in the germline V gene. CDR3 amino acids: CSAEPGEETQYF. The CDR3 DNA reads TGCAGCGCGGAACCGGGGGAGGAGACCCAGTACTTC.

This clonotype was picked up many times. The V gene is TRBV18, the J gene TRBJ2-1; D might be TRBD1 (5 bases). Per the germline V gene, CDR1 is KGHSH and CDR2 is LQKENI. V was clipped by 6 bases and J by 3 bases, with 12 bases between them. This CDR3 is built from 14 residues. The chain's CDR3 is CASSPDKFYNEQFF. The CDR3 DNA reads TGTGCCAGCTCCCCGGACAAATTCTACAATGAGCAGTTCTTC.

This clonotype came up many times. J is TRBJ2-7 and V is TRBV28; D possibly corresponds to TRBD1 (5 bases). The germline V gene has CDR1 MDHEN and CDR2 SYDVKM. The V end was cut by 4 bases, the J end by 4 bases, with 11 bases between. The CDR3 has 13 residues. This CDR3 reads CASSWGPEYEQYF. CDR3 nucleotide sequence: TGTGCCAGCAGTTGGGGCCCCGAATACGAGCAGTACTTC.

V and J are TRBV19 and TRBJ2-3, with TRBD2 matching 13 bases. The V and J ends lost 5 bases and 6 bases, in that order; junction bases with no gene match: 11. Germline V CDR1 and CDR2: LNHDA, SQIVND (reference sequence). This CDR3 has 17 residues. Here the CDR3 DNA reads TGTGCCAGTAGTTCCTGGACTAGCGGGAGAAATGGGGATACGCAGTATTTT. Its translation is CASSSWTSGRNGDTQYF.

This clonotype was counted at least ten times. Relative to the germline gene, one junction end is altered; a read error may explain this. The rearrangement joins TRBV28 to TRBJ2-7; TRBD1 matches 7 bases. CDR1 MDHEN and CDR2 SYDVKM come from the germline V gene. The length of the CDR3 is 13 residues. The CDR3 is CASSLSDRFGLNF. CDR3 nucleotide sequence: TGTGCCAGCAGTTTATCGGACAGGTTTGGGTTAAACTTC. Using reference TRBV28 and TRBJ2-7 for the parts outside the CDR3, the full variable domain is DVKVTQSSRYLVKRTGEKVFLECVQDMDHENMFWYRQDPGLGLRLIYFSYDVKMKEKGDIPEGYSVSREKKERFSLILESASTNQTSMYLCASSLSDRFGLNFGPGTRLTVT.

This clonotype occurred many times. This sequence joins TRBV30 and TRBJ1-2; D gene ambiguous. Germline V CDR1 and CDR2: GTSNPN, SVGIG (reference sequence). The CDR3 extends over 14 amino acids. V was clipped by 3 bases and J by 0 bases, with 11 bases between them. The CDR3 DNA reads TGTGCCTGGAGACCGAAGGGAGCTAACTATGGCTACACCTTC. Translation gives CAWRPKGANYGYTF.

Of note for this clonotype: A much larger clone differs from this one at a single base, so this may be a read error. V usage is TRBV7-9 and J usage is TRBJ2-3; 9 bases line up with TRBD2. CDR1 and CDR2 (germline): SEHNR, FQNEAQ (reference sequence). CDR3 length: 17 residues. Trimming cost V 1 base and J 1 base; bases outside gene matches: 6. CDR3 sequence (DNA): TGTGCCAGCAGCTTAGGGATAGCGGGAGAGTGCACAGATACGCAGTATTTT. Its protein is CASSLGIAGECTDTQYF.

This clonotype was counted many times. The chain combines TRBV27 with TRBJ1-1; 9 positions match TRBD1. After removal of 6 bases from V and 1 base from J, the junction contained 3 bases not matched to a gene. CDR1 MNHEY and CDR2 SMNVEV come from the germline V gene (reference sequence). This CDR3 is 14 amino acids long. CDR3 loop: CASRGQGWNTEAFF. DNA of the CDR3: TGTGCCAGCAGGGGACAGGGATGGAACACTGAAGCTTTCTTT.

In DNA, the CDR3 is TGTGCCACCAGCAGAGAGGGGGGAGCTTCAGAGACCCAGTACTTC. Translated: CATSREGGASETQYF. This chain joins TRBV15 and TRBJ2-5; D perhaps matches TRBD2 (6 bases). This CDR3 contains 15 residues. The germline CDR1 and CDR2 sequences are LNHNV and YYDKDF (reference sequence). V lost 0 bases and J lost 4, with 12 bases in between. Variable domain in full (rest from reference TRBV15 and TRBJ2-5): DAMVIQNPRYQVTQFGKPVTLSCSQTLNHNVMYWYQQKSSQAPKLLFHYYDKDFNNEADTPDNFQSRRPNTSFCFLDIRSPGLGDTAMYLCATSREGGASETQYFGPGTRLLVL.

This clonotype was seen ten or more times. The rearrangement joins TRBV11-3 to TRBJ1-2; tentative D call: TRBD1 (6 bases). In germline, CDR1 is SGHNT, CDR2 YENEEA. The length of the CDR3 is 16 residues. Deletions cut 5 bases from V and 1 base from J, with 17 bases between. The CDR3 region has the DNA TGTGCCAGCAGCCCTAAGGACAGAGGCGTTAACTATGGCTACACCTTC. Translating gives CASSPKDRGVNYGYTF.

Remarks on this clonotype: Since a much larger clone is just one base distant, this may be a read error. This chain links TRBV2 with TRBJ1-1, with D possibly matching TRBD1 (5 bases). Trimming took 9 bases from V and 4 from J, leaving 12 bases between them. The CDR3 runs 12 residues. Germline values: CDR1 SNHLY, CDR2 FYNNEI. Here the CDR3 reads CARDSPSTEAFF. In DNA, the CDR3 is TGTGCCAGAGACAGCCCGAGCACTGAAGCTTTCTTT.

This clonotype was observed a handful of times. The CDR3: CASISPPEGETQYF. DNA for the CDR3: TGTGCCAGCATCTCCCCGCCGGAGGGAGAGACCCAGTACTTC. The chain links TRBV28 to TRBJ2-5, with a weak D call TRBD2 (6 bases). The V gene lost 7 bases and the J gene lost 4 bases, with 16 bases spanning the gap. The CDR3 has 14 amino acids. Germline values: CDR1 MDHEN, CDR2 SYDVKM.

Many counts were recorded for this clonotype. The chain combines TRBV28 with TRBJ2-7; D call uncertain. The CDR3 contains 13 residues. The germline V gene has CDR1 MDHEN and CDR2 SYDVKM. The ends were cut back, 2 bases at V and 3 bases at J, with 8 bases in the middle. The CDR3 DNA reads as TGTGCCAGCAGTTTAGGGGTAGACTACGAGCAGTACTTC. Protein sequence: CASSLGVDYEQYF.

This clonotype was seen more than once but under ten times. The chain joins TRBV4-1 to TRBJ1-3; possible D gene TRBD1, 6 bases. Trimming removed 0 bases from V and 7 bases from J, with 13 bases in between. CDR1 and CDR2 (germline): MGHRA, YSYEKL. This CDR3 spans 15 amino acids. CDR3 sequence: CASSQDGAGANTIYF. In DNA, the CDR3 is TGCGCCAGCAGCCAAGACGGAGCAGGGGCGAACACCATATATTTT.

This clonotype came up many times. The chain joins TRBV5-6 to TRBJ2-1; the D is unclear. Trimming left V 7 bases short and J 1 base short, with 12 bases between. The CDR3 extends over 14 amino acids. CDR1 and CDR2 (germline): SGHDT, YYEEEE. The CDR3 region is CASGPAPSYNEQFF. The CDR3 nucleotides read TGTGCCAGCGGCCCCGCGCCGTCCTACAATGAGCAGTTCTTC.